Sequencing of this T cell receptor beta chain was carried out in a study of T cell changes during pregnancy in multiple sclerosis. Germline V gives CDR1 MRHNA, CDR2 SNTAGT. V shed 6 bases, J shed 2 bases, and the junction held 6 bases outside the gene matches. The CDR3 spans 15 residues. Only in-frame clones appear in the TCRdb table, and some are missing; sequencing was by immunoSEQ multiplex PCR. The sample contains around 110,000 clones, around nine tenths of which appear only once. Sequencing was performed on peripheral blood, taken in the third trimester of pregnancy. This TCR was recovered from a female donor with multiple sclerosis, enrolled in a pregnancy study. V is TRBV6-4 and J is TRBJ2-2, with 7 bases that match TRBD2. CDR3 nucleotide sequence: TGTGCCAGCAGAAAGCGGGACCTTAACACCGGGGAGCTGTTTTTT. Translating gives CASRKRDLNTGELFF.